One sample yielded the 13 T cell receptor beta chains listed below, sequenced in a study of T cell repertoires in cytomegalovirus infection. TCRdb reprocessed the reads with MiXCR, giving one entry per CDR3 protein. The profile shows about a million distinct CDR3 sequences, roughly a third of them singletons. What these receptors recognize is not known. This material consisted of cultured CD8+ T cells from PBMCs, taken from culture after CMV antigen stimulation. These receptors were collected from a human donor in good health (CMV status not recorded). Some clones in this sample may be carry-over from other donors' samples.

This clonotype has only a few counts. The gene calls are TRBV15 and TRBJ2-7, with 11 bases that match TRBD1. Germline V gene data show CDR1 as LNHNV and CDR2 as YYDKDF (reference sequence). Unmatched junction bases numbered 7, after V lost 2 bases and J lost 13 bases. The CDR3 spans 13 residues. The CDR3 reads CATSRWTGGFLYV. Written as DNA, the CDR3 is TGTGCCACCAGCAGATGGACAGGGGGCTTTCTTTACGTC.

The chain recombines TRBV27 with TRBJ1-2; possibly TRBD1 for D (5 bases). This CDR3 contains 14 residues. The germline gives CDR1 MNHEY, CDR2 SMNVEV (reference sequence). V was cut by 2 bases and J by 5 bases, with 12 bases left in between. CDR3 region: CASSLVGTAYGYTF. In DNA form, the CDR3 reads TGTGCCAGCAGTTTAGTCGGGACGGCTTATGGCTACACCTTC.

This clonotype was counted at least ten times. The gene calls are TRBV7-2 and TRBJ2-2; D gene ambiguous. Germline V gene sequence: CDR1 SGHTA, CDR2 FQGNSA. The V gene lost 2 bases and the J gene lost 0 bases, with 10 bases spanning the gap. CDR3 size: 16 residues. Written as DNA, the CDR3 is TGTGCCAGCAGCTTACGGTCAGTCGCGAACACCGGGGAGCTGTTTTTT. This codes for CASSLRSVANTGELFF.

V gene TRBV28 combines with J gene TRBJ2-3, with 7 bases lining up with TRBD2. This CDR3 is built from 16 residues. Germline CDR1 MDHEN, CDR2 SYDVKM. Losses at the gene ends were 1 base for V and 2 bases for J; bases not matched to a gene: 6. The CDR3 is CASSLFAGVTTDTQYF. The CDR3, as DNA: TGTGCCAGCAGTTTATTTGCGGGGGTGACCACAGATACGCAGTATTTT.

This clonotype was seen a handful of times. This chain uses TRBV4-1 with TRBJ2-7; D uncertain. V lost 1 base and J 4 bases, leaving 8 bases between the germline ends. From germline, CDR1 is MGHRA and CDR2 YSYEKL. There are 13 residues in the CDR3. The CDR3 loop reads CASSQGKGYEQYV. The CDR3 DNA follows: TGCGCCAGCAGCCAAGGAAAAGGTTACGAGCAGTACGTC.

The chain couples TRBV6-1 to TRBJ1-1, with 12 bases matching TRBD1. V shed 5 bases, J shed 0 bases, and the junction held 7 bases outside the gene matches. CDR3 length: 17 amino acids. From germline, CDR1 is MNHNS and CDR2 SASEGT. CDR3 sequence reads: CASSLHRDRGLNTEAFF. The DNA of the CDR3 is TGTGCCAGCAGTCTACACCGGGACAGGGGGCTGAACACTGAAGCTTTCTTT.

The gene calls are TRBV20-1 and TRBJ2-1; 9 nucleotides align to TRBD2. The germline V gene encodes CDR1 DFQATT and CDR2 SNEGSKA (reference sequence). This CDR3 has 15 residues. The CDR3 protein is CSVIGLAGLDNEQFF. For the CDR3, the DNA is TGCAGCGTTATCGGGCTAGCGGGGTTGGACAATGAGCAGTTCTTC.

This clonotype was seen only a few times. The chain carries TRBV20-1 and TRBJ2-7, with 11 bases aligning to TRBD2. Trimming took 2 bases from V and 1 from J; bases not matched to a gene: 4. This CDR3 contains 15 residues. Germline loops: CDR1 DFQATT, CDR2 SNEGSKA (reference sequence). CDR3 amino acids: CSARLAGGNSYEQYV. As DNA, the CDR3 is TGCAGTGCTAGACTAGCGGGGGGCAATTCCTACGAGCAGTACGTC.

The rearrangement uses TRBV7-9 and TRBJ2-1, with D perhaps being TRBD1 or TRBD2 (6 bases each). Trimming took 8 bases from V and 2 from J, leaving 16 bases between them. Germline CDR1 and CDR2: SEHNR and FQNEAQ (reference sequence). The CDR3 length is 15 residues. The CDR3, as DNA: TGTGCCAGCTGCCGAGGGGGGCCCCCCTACAATGAGCAGTTCTTC. It is translated as CASCRGGPPYNEQFF.

This clonotype appeared a few times. The gene calls are TRBV6-1 and TRBJ1-2, with 7 bases aligning to TRBD1. V gave up 0 bases and J gave up 9 bases; unmatched junction bases: 10. Germline loops: CDR1 MNHNS, CDR2 SASEGT. The CDR3 consists of 15 residues. The CDR3 spells CASSEAGVAGGRYTF. The CDR3, as DNA: TGTGCCAGCAGTGAAGCTGGTGTGGCAGGGGGACGCTACACCTTC.

This rearrangement joins TRBV18 to TRBJ2-3; D is tentatively TRBD1 or TRBD2 (5 bases each). From germline, CDR1 is KGHSH and CDR2 LQKENI. Trimming left V 4 bases short and J 4 bases short, with 21 bases between. The CDR3 sequence is 17 residues long. Here the CDR3 reads CASSLQDWGRVADTQYF. CDR3 coding DNA: TGTGCCAGCTCACTACAGGACTGGGGAAGAGTCGCAGATACGCAGTATTTT.

This clonotype has at least ten counts. V gene TRBV7-9 combines with J gene TRBJ2-1, with D unclear. The CDR3 is 12 residues long. Per the germline V gene, CDR1 is SEHNR and CDR2 is FQNEAQ (reference sequence). V was clipped by 2 bases and J by 8 bases, with 7 bases between them. For the CDR3, the DNA is TGTGCCAGCAGCTTAAGGTGGGATGAGCAGTTCTTC. Translating gives CASSLRWDEQFF.

V is TRBV6-6 and J is TRBJ2-7; the match to TRBD2 covers 7 bases. V gave up 6 bases and J gave up 3 bases; unmatched junction bases: 11. CDR3 length: 15 amino acids. Germline V lookup: CDR1 MNHNY, CDR2 SVGAGI (reference sequence). CDR3 nucleotides: TGTGCCAGCAGCTGGGGTCCGGCTAGCGGCTACGAGCAGTACGTC. This translates into CASSWGPASGYEQYV.